The rows below give T cell receptor beta chains drawn from one sample of a study of CD8+CD57+ T cells in acquired aplastic anemia. TCRdb processed the reads anew with MiXCR; each CDR3 protein has one entry. The data contain roughly 250,000 distinct CDR3 sequences, 82% of them seen just once; the ten biggest clones take up 35% to 50%. The material sequenced was sorted CD4+, CD8+, or CD8+CD57+ T cells (not recorded which) from PBMCs. Receptors were obtained from a human donor with aplastic anemia. CDR3s include the opening cysteine and the closing phenylalanine or tryptophan. The order of the fields is V gene, D gene, clone size, J gene, CDR3 DNA, CDR3 protein. D genes are given only for firm matches. Size is omitted from some rows. Given values are once, few, many or a class for expanded clones.

TRBV11-3	NA	NA	TRBJ2-3	TGTGCCAGCAGCGTAGGTACACGGAGCACAGATACGCAGTATTTT	CASSVGTRSTDTQYF
TRBV20-1	NA	NA	TRBJ2-1	TGCAGTGCTAGAGATTTGGGGGCAAGGTACAATGAGCAGTTCTTC	CSARDLGARYNEQFF
TRBV7-8	NA	few	TRBJ1-5	TGTGCCAGCAGCTTAGCGGGTGGTCCTGAGCCCCAGCATTTT	CASSLAGGPEPQHF
TRBV12-3/TRBV12-4	NA	NA	TRBJ2-3	TGTGCCAGCAGAGGGACGAGCAAAAATACGCAGTATTTT	CASRGTSKNTQYF
TRBV9	NA	NA	TRBJ2-1	TGTGCCAGCAGCTTCAGGGCGGGGAGGCAGTACATTGAGCAATTCTTC	CASSFRAGRQYIEQFF
TRBV7-2	NA	NA	TRBJ2-5	TGTGCCAGCAGCTTAGTTTGGAATCAAGAGACCCAGTACTTC	CASSLVWNQETQYF
TRBV7-2	NA	many	TRBJ1-2	TGTGCCAGCAGTTACGACAGTCAATATGGCTACACCTTC	CASSYDSQYGYTF
TRBV27	NA	many	TRBJ2-1	TGTGCCAGCCAGACTAGTAACAATGAGCAGTTCTTC	CASQTSNNEQFF
TRBV10-3	NA	NA	TRBJ2-1	TGTGCCAGCAGTCAGGGGGGCGGAAACGGTCAGGCTCGGCAGTTCTTC	CASSQGGGNGQARQFF
TRBV6-2/TRBV6-3	NA	few	TRBJ1-5	TGTGCCAGCACCCAGGATCGCAATCAGCCCCAGCATTTT	CASTQDRNQPQHF
TRBV2	TRBD1	NA	TRBJ1-1	TGTGCCAGCGGTGGGGTGGGGACAGAGAACCCTGAAGCTTTCTTT	CASGGVGTENPEAFF
TRBV19	NA	few	TRBJ1-1	TGTGCCAGCAGCTTAGATCTGGGAGCCTACACTGAAGCTTTCTTT	CASSLDLGAYTEAFF
TRBV7-4	NA	few	TRBJ2-7	TGTGCCAGCAGTTACGTGCGAGGTAACTACACGCAGTACTTC	CASSYVRGNYTQYF
TRBV7-8	NA	NA	TRBJ2-3	TGTGCCAGCAGCTTAGCGGGCACACCCGATACGCATTTT	CASSLAGTPDTHF
TRBV11-3	NA	NA	TRBJ1-1	TGTGCCAGCAGCTTAGATCTGACAACCACTGAAGCTTTCTTT	CASSLDLTTTEAFF
TRBV7-2	NA	NA	TRBJ1-1	TGTGCCAGCAGCGCAGGTTCTGCGTCACCCCCTCACGCTTTCTTT	CASSAGSASPPHAFF
TRBV24-1	NA	NA	TRBJ2-7	TGTGCCACCAGTTACGTGCAGGGTACCTACGAGCAATACTTC	CATSYVQGTYEQYF
TRBV20-1	NA	NA	TRBJ2-7	TGCAGTGCTAGTTTGTTTGCCAGATCCTACGAGCAGTACTTC	CSASLFARSYEQYF
TRBV7-2	NA	once	TRBJ2-1	TGTGCCAGCGGCTTTCATCCAAGCGGGACAGCCCTTTCCCAGTTCTTC	CASGFHPSGTALSQFF
TRBV7-9	NA	NA	TRBJ2-1	TGTGCCAGCAGCTTTCAGGGAAGCGGCGAGAGCGATGAGCAGTTCTTC	CASSFQGSGESDEQFF
TRBV2	NA	NA	TRBJ2-1	TGTGCCAGCAGGGTTGACAGGAATCTAGGCAATGAGCAGTTCTTC	CASRVDRNLGNEQFF
TRBV10-3	TRBD2	medium-sized	TRBJ2-3	TGTGCCATCAGTGAGTCGGACGCGGGAGCGACAGATACGCAGTATTTT	CAISESDAGATDTQYF
TRBV7-2	NA	NA	TRBJ2-7	TGTGCCAGCAGCTTTCCTCCGGAACAGGGCGCCTTCGAGCAGTACTTC	CASSFPPEQGAFEQYF
TRBV7-9	NA	NA	TRBJ2-6	TGTGCCAGCAGCTTAGCGAGAAGCTGCGGGGCCAACGTCCTGACTTTC	CASSLARSCGANVLTF
TRBV7-9	NA	NA	TRBJ1-1	TGTGCCAGCAGCTTATCATCCGGGGGGGGGGGTTTGACTTTCTTT	CASSLSSGGGGLTFF
TRBV2	NA	few	TRBJ2-3	TGTGCCAGCAGTAGAGCAGGAGGTCCCCATACGCAGTATTTT	CASSRAGGPHTQYF
TRBV20-1	NA	NA	TRBJ2-7	TGCAGTGCTAGAGTTCGTACCGAGCAGTACTTC	CSARVRTEQYF
TRBV2	NA	NA	TRBJ1-1	TGTGCCAGCAGCTTAGATTATACCAGGAACCCTGAAGCTTTTTTT	CASSLDYTRNPEAFF
TRBV7-9	NA	NA	TRBJ2-5	TGTGCCAGCAGCTTGGGCTCCAGACAAGAGACCCAGTATTTC	CASSLGSRQETQYF
TRBV27	NA	few	TRBJ2-3	TGTGCCAGCAGCGTTGGTGGGCAGTATTTT	CASSVGGQYF
TRBV10-3	NA	NA	TRBJ2-3	TGTGCCATCAGTGAGTCTCAAGGAGAACAAATTAATGAAAAACAGTATTTT	CAISESQGEQINEKQYF
TRBV4-2	TRBD2	many	TRBJ2-3	TGTGCCAGCAGCCAAGAAGGGTCGGGGGGGCCAGATACGCAGTATTTT	CASSQEGSGGPDTQYF
TRBV11-2	TRBD2	few	TRBJ2-7	TGTGCCAGCAGCGGGGGGGGAGGGGCCTACGAGCAGTACTTC	CASSGGGGAYEQYF
TRBV20-1	NA	NA	TRBJ1-2	TGCAGTGCTAACGCCCAGAACAATGAGCATGGCTACACCTTC	CSANAQNNEHGYTF
TRBV5-4	NA	NA	TRBJ2-3	TGTGCCAGCAGCGTTACTAGCCAGAGCACAGATACGCAGTATTTT	CASSVTSQSTDTQYF
TRBV7-3	NA	NA	TRBJ1-6	TGTGCCAGCAGCTTGGCGGAGGGCGGCTATAATTCACAGCTCCACTTT	CASSLAEGGYNSQLHF
TRBV20-1	NA	NA	TRBJ1-2	TGCAGTGCCAAACGAGAGGGCTCTAACTATGGCTACACCTTC	CSAKREGSNYGYTF
TRBV2	NA	NA	TRBJ2-1	TGCGCCAGCGGGCACAGGGCCCCGGATGCGCAGTTTTTT	CASGHRAPDAQFF
TRBV19	TRBD2	NA	TRBJ2-6	TGTGCCAGTAGTATAGCGGGGGGATCCTACGGGGCCAACGTCCTGACTTTC	CASSIAGGSYGANVLTF
TRBV5-4	NA	few	TRBJ1-2	TGTGCCAGCAGCTTTACTCTTGCAGGTGGCTACACCTTC	CASSFTLAGGYTF
TRBV7-3	TRBD1	NA	TRBJ2-5	TGTGCCAGCAGCCGGGGACAGAAAGAGACCCAGTACTTC	CASSRGQKETQYF
TRBV12-3/TRBV12-4	TRBD1	NA	TRBJ1-2	TGTGTCAGCAGTCCAGGGGACAGTTTCTTCTATGGCTACACCTTC	CVSSPGDSFFYGYTF